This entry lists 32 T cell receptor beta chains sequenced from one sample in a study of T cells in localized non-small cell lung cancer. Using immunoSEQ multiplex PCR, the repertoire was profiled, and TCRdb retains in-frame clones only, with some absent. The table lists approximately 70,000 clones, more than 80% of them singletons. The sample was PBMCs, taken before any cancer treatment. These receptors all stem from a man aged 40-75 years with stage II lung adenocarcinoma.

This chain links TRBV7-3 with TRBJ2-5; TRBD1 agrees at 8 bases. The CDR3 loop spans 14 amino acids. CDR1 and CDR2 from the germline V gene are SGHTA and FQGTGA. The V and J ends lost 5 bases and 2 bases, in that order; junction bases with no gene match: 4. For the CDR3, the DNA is TGTGCCAGCAGCAGTACAGGGGGACAAGAGACCCAGTACTTC. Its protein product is CASSSTGGQETQYF.

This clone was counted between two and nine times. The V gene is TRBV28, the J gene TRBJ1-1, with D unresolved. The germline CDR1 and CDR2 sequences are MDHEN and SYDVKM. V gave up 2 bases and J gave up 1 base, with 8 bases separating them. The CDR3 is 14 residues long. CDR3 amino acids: CASSLAPGNTEAFF. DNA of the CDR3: TGTGCCAGCAGTTTAGCCCCAGGGAACACTGAAGCTTTCTTT.

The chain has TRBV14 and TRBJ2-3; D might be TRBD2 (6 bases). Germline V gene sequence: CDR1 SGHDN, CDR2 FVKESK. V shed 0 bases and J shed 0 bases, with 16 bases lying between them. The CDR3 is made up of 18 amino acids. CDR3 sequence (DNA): TGTGCCAGCAGCCAAGACGAGTATCGGGCGGGAAGCACAGATACGCAGTATTTT. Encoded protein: CASSQDEYRAGSTDTQYF.

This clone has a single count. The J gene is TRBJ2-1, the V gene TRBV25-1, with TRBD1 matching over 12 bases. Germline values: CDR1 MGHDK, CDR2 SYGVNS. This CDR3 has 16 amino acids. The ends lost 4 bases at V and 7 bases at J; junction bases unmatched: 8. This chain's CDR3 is CASSASSGQGANEQFF. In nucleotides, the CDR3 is TGTGCCAGCAGTGCGAGTTCGGGACAGGGGGCTAATGAGCAGTTCTTC.

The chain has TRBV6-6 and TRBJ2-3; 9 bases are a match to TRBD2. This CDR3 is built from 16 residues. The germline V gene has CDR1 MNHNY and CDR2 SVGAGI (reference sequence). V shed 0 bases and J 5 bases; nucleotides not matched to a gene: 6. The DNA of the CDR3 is TGTGCCAGCAGTTACTCGGCGGGAGGGCTGGGAGATACGCAGTATTTT. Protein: CASSYSAGGLGDTQYF.

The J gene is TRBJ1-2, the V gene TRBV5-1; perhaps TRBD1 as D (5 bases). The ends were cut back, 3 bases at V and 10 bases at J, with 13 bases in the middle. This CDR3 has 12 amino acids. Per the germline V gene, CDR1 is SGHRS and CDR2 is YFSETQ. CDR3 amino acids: CASSYQGDDYTF. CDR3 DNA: TGCGCCAGCAGCTACCAAGGGGATGACTACACCTTC.

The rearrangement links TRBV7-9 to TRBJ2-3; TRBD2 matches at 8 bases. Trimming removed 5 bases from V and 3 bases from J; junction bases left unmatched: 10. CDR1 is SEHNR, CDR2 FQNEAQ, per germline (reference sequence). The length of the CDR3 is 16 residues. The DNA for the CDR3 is TGTGCCAGCAGCACACAAGCGGGAGACGTGACAGATACGCAGTATTTT. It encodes CASSTQAGDVTDTQYF. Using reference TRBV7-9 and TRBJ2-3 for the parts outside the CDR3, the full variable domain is DTGVSQNPRHKITKRGQNVTFRCDPISEHNRLYWYRQTLGQGPEFLTYFQNEAQLEKSRLLSDRFSAERPKGSFSTLEIQRTEQGDSAMYLCASSTQAGDVTDTQYFGPGTRLTVL.

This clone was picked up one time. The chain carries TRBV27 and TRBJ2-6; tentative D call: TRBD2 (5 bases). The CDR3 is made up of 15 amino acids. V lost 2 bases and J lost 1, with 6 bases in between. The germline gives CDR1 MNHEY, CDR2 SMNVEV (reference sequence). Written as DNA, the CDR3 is TGTGCCAGCAGTTTAGCGGGTTCTGGGGCCAACGTCCTGACTTTC. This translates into CASSLAGSGANVLTF.

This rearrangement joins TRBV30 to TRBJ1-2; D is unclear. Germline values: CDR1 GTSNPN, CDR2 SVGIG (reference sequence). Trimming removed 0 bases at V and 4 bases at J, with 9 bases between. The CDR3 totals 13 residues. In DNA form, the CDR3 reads TGTGCCTGGAGTGTTGCCAGTCCCTATGGCTACACCTTC. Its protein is CAWSVASPYGYTF.

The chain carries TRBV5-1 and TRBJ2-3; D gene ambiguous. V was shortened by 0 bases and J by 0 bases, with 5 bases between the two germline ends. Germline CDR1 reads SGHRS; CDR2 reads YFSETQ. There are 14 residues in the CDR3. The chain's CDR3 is CASSLAQSTDTQYF. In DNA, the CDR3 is TGCGCCAGCAGCTTGGCACAGAGCACAGATACGCAGTATTTT.

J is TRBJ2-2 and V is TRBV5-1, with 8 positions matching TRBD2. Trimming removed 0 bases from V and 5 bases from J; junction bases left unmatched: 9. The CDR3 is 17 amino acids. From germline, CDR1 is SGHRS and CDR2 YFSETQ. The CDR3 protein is CASSLAGGTQGTGELFF. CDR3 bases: TGCGCCAGCAGCTTGGCGGGGGGGACCCAAGGAACCGGGGAGCTGTTTTTT.

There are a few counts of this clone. The CDR3 loop reads CASSQPGLAGDGANVLTF. The CDR3 region has the DNA TGTGCCAGCTCACAACCGGGACTAGCGGGAGACGGGGCCAACGTCCTGACTTTC. This chain uses TRBV18 with TRBJ2-6; the match to TRBD2 covers 14 bases. The ends lost 4 bases at V and 4 bases at J; junction bases unmatched: 6. Per germline, CDR1 KGHSH and CDR2 LQKENI. The CDR3 contains 18 residues.

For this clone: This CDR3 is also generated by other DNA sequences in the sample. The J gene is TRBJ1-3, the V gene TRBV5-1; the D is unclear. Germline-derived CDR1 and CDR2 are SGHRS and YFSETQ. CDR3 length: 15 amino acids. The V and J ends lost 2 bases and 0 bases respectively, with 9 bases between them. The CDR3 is CASSFSASSGNTIYF. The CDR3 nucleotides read TGCGCCAGCAGCTTTTCAGCGAGCTCTGGAAACACCATATATTTT.

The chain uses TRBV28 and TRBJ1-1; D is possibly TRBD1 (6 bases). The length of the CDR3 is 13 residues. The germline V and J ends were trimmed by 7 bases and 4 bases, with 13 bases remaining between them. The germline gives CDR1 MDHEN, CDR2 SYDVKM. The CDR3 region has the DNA TGTGCCAGCATTCCTACACAGGGCACTGAAGCTTTCTTT. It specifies CASIPTQGTEAFF.

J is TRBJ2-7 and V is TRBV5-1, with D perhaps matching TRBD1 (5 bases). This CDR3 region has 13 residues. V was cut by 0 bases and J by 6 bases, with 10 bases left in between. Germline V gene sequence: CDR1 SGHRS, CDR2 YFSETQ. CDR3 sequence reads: CASSLEQASEQYF. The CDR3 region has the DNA TGCGCCAGCAGCTTGGAACAGGCAAGCGAGCAGTACTTC.

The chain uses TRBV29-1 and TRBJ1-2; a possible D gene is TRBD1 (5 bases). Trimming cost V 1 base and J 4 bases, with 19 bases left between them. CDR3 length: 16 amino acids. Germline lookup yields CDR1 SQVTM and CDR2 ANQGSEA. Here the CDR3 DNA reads TGCAGCGTTGAAGCGGGAGACAGCGATCCTACCTATGGCTACACCTTC. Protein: CSVEAGDSDPTYGYTF. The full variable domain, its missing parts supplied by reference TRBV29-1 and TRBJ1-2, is SAVISQKPSRDICQRGTSLTIQCQVDSQVTMMFWYRQQPGQSLTLIATANQGSEATYESGFVIDKFPISRPNLTFSTLTVSNMSPEDSSIYLCSVEAGDSDPTYGYTFGSGTRLTVV.

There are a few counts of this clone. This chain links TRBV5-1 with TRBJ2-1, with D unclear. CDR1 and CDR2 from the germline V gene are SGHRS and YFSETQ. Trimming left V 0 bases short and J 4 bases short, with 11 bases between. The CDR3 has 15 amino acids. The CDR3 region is CASSLESAPYNEQFF. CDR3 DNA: TGCGCCAGCAGCTTGGAGTCGGCTCCTTACAATGAGCAGTTCTTC.

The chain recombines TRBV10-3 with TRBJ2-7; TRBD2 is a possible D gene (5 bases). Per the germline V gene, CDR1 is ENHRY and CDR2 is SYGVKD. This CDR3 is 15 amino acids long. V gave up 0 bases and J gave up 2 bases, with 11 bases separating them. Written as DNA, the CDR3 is TGTGCCATCAGTGAGTCGGCGGGCAGGACCTACGAGCAGTACTTC. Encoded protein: CAISESAGRTYEQYF.

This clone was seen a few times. This CDR3 reads CASTLAGAGNTEAFF. CDR3 DNA sequence: TGTGCCAGCACCCTGGCGGGGGCGGGGAACACTGAAGCTTTCTTT. This sequence joins TRBV7-8 and TRBJ1-1; the D gene is possibly TRBD1 (6 bases). The length of the CDR3 is 15 residues. Looked up from germline, CDR1 is SGHVS and CDR2 is FQNEAQ. V shed 7 bases and J shed 1 base, with 16 bases lying between them.

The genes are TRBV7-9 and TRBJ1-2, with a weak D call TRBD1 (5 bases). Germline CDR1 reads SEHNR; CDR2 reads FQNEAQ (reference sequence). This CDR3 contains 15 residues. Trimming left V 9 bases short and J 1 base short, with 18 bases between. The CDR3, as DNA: TGTGCCAGTTCGATCTCGTTGGGGCTTAACTATGGCTACACCTTC. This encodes CASSISLGLNYGYTF.

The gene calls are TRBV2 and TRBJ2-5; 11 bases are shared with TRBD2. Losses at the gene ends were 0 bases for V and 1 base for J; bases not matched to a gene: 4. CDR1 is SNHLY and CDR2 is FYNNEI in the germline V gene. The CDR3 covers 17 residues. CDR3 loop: CASSEARTSGSQETQYF. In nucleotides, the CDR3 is TGTGCCAGCAGTGAAGCGCGTACTAGCGGGAGCCAAGAGACCCAGTACTTC.

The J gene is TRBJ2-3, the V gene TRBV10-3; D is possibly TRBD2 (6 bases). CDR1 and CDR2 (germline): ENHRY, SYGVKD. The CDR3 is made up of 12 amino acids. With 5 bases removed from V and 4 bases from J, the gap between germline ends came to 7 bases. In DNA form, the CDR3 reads TGTGCCATCAGTTCGGGAGCAGATACGCAGTATTTT. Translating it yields CAISSGADTQYF.

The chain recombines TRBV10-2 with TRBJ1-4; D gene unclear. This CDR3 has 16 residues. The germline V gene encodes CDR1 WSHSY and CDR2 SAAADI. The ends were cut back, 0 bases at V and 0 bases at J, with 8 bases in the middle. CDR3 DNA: TGCGCCAGCAGTGAGTCGGAGGGAACAACTAATGAAAAACTGTTTTTT. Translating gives CASSESEGTTNEKLFF.

CDR3 coding DNA: TGTGCCAGCAGTGGACCGGGACAGGGAACCTACGAGCAGTACTTC. Amino acids: CASSGPGQGTYEQYF. V is TRBV6-5 and J is TRBJ2-7, with TRBD1 matching 9 bases. The CDR3 extends over 15 amino acids. J lost 2 bases, V lost 5 bases, and 7 bases had no gene match. Looked up from germline, CDR1 is MNHEY and CDR2 is SVGAGI.

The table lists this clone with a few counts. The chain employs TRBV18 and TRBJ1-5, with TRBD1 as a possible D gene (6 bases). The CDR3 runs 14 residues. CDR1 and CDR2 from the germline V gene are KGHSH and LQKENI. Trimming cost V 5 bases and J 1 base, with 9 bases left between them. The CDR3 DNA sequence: TGTGCCAGCTCAGAAGGACAGAGCAATCAGCCCCAGCATTTT. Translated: CASSEGQSNQPQHF.

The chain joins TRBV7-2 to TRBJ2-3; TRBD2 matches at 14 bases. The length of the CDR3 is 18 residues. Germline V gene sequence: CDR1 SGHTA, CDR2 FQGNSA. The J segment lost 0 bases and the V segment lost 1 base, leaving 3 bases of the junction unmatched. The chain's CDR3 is CASSLGLAGGPSTDTQYF. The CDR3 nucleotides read TGTGCCAGCAGCTTAGGACTAGCGGGAGGGCCGAGCACAGATACGCAGTATTTT.

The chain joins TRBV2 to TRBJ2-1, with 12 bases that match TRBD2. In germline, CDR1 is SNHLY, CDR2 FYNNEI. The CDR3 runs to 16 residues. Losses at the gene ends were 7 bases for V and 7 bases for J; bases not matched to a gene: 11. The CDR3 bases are TGTGCCAGCACCCCCGAGGCACTAGCGGGAGGAAATGAGCAGTTCTTC. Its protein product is CASTPEALAGGNEQFF.

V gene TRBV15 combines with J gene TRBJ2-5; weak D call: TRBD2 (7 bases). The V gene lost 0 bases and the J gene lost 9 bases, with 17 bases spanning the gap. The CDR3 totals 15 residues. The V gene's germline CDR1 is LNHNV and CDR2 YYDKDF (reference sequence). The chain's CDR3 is CATSRDVLEGGSQYF. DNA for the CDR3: TGTGCCACCAGCAGAGATGTCCTAGAGGGGGGGTCCCAGTACTTC.

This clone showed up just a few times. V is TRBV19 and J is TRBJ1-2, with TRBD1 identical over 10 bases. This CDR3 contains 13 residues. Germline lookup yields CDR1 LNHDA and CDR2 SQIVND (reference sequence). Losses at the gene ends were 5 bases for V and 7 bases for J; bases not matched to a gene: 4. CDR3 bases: TGTGCCAGTAGTGTGACAGGGGGCGGTGGCTACACCTTC. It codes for CASSVTGGGGYTF.

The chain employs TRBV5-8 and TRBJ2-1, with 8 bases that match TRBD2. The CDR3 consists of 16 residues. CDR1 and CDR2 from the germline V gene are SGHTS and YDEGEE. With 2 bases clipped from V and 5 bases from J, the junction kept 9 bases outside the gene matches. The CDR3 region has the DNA TGTGCCAGCAGCTTACCGGGACTAGGAGTCCACAATGAGCAGTTCTTC. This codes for CASSLPGLGVHNEQFF.

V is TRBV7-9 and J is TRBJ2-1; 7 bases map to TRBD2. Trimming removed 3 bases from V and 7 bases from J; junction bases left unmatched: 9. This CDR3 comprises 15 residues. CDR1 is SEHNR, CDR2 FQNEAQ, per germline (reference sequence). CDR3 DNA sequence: TGTGCCAGCAGCTTTGGGTCGGGAGGCGTGAATGAGCAGTTCTTC. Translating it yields CASSFGSGGVNEQFF.

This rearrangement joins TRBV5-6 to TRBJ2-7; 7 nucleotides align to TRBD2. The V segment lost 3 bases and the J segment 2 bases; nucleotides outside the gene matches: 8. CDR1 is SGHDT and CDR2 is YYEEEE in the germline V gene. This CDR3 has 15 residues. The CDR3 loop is CASSYKRGKAYEQYF. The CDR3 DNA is TGTGCCAGCAGCTATAAGCGGGGTAAAGCCTACGAGCAGTACTTC.